This is a list of T cell receptor beta chains from one sample in a study of blood T cell repertoires in COVID-19. Profiled with immunoSEQ multiplex PCR; TCRdb holds only in-frame clones, not every one. The data show about 39,000 clones, with 75% to 90% seen just once and approximately 4.1% held by the top ten. Sequencing was performed on peripheral blood. These TCRs come from a man aged 55 to 70 with acute or convalescent COVID-19. CDR3s include the opening cysteine and the closing phenylalanine or tryptophan. The D gene is left open where the match is weak. Clone size is shown for a subset of rows, as once, few, many or a class of expanded clone.

CASSTRGAGLGQPQHF	TGTGCCAGCAGTACCCGCGGGGCAGGGTTGGGTCAGCCCCAGCATTTT	TRBJ1-5	.	few	TRBV27
CAGGQRRGGELFF	TGTGCCGGGGGACAGAGGCGTGGCGGGGAGCTGTTTTTT	TRBJ2-2	TRBD1	.	TRBV30
CASRMAGTRKFF	TGTGCCAGCAGGATGGCCGGGACTAGAAAGTTCTTC	TRBJ2-1	TRBD2	.	TRBV2
CASSPGPPWVYLF	TGTGCCAGCAGCCCTGGGCCTCCGTGGGTATACCTTTTC	TRBJ1-2	.	.	TRBV5-5
CASGLTGNTEAFF	TGTGCTAGTGGTTTAACAGGGAACACTGAAGCTTTCTTT	TRBJ1-1	.	.	TRBV12-5
CASSLGPFQAGGHKQYF	TGTGCCAGCAGCTTGGGGCCCTTCCAAGCGGGGGGGCATAAGCAGTACTTC	TRBJ2-7	TRBD2	.	TRBV7-8
CASSRQAQANEKLFF	TGTGCCAGTAGTAGGCAGGCGCAGGCTAATGAAAAACTGTTTTTT	TRBJ1-4	.	.	TRBV19
CASSYGGGLSDTQYF	TGTGCCAGCAGTTACGGGGGGGGACTGTCAGATACGCAGTATTTT	TRBJ2-3	TRBD2	.	TRBV6-2/TRBV6-3
CATSDAGAGDYGYTF	TGTGCCACCAGTGATGCGGGGGCAGGGGATTATGGCTACACCTTC	TRBJ1-2	.	.	TRBV24-1
CAAAQPGGAGEKLFF	TGTGCCGCAGCCCAGCCGGGGGGGGCAGGTGAAAAACTGTTTTTT	TRBJ1-4	.	.	TRBV19
CASSSSGTGGNEQYF	TGTGCCAGCAGCTCCAGTGGGACAGGGGGGAACGAGCAGTACTTC	TRBJ2-7	TRBD1	.	TRBV7-9
CASSQGALVFGANVLTF	TGCGCCAGCAGCCAAGGGGCGCTGGTGTTTGGGGCCAACGTCCTGACTTTC	TRBJ2-6	.	.	TRBV4-1
CASSLMLGQGAGEQYF	TGTGCCAGCAGCTTAATGCTCGGACAGGGGGCGGGAGAGCAGTACTTC	TRBJ2-7	TRBD1	few	TRBV7-9
CASSLPGTAANYGYTF	TGTGCCAGCAGCCTCCCTGGGACAGCCGCTAACTATGGCTACACCTTC	TRBJ1-2	TRBD1	.	TRBV6-2/TRBV6-3
CASSLSPRGGAGDTIYF	TGTGCCAGCAGCTTAAGTCCCCGCGGGGGGGCTGGGGACACCATATATTTT	TRBJ1-3	.	.	TRBV7-3
CACRSGGGITGELFF	TGTGCCTGTAGGAGCGGGGGAGGAATCACCGGGGAGCTGTTTTTT	TRBJ2-2	TRBD2	.	TRBV30
CASSIVHTTVNQPQHF	TGTGCCAGTAGTATAGTTCACACCACAGTTAATCAGCCCCAGCATTTT	TRBJ1-5	.	.	TRBV19
CASSLTAGGPRSLFF	TGTGCCAGCAGCTTAACGGCGGGGGGGCCCCGCAGTCTGTTTTTT	TRBJ2-2	TRBD2	.	TRBV7-9
CASSQEDSGNTIYF	TGTGCCAGCAGCCAAGAGGACTCTGGAAACACCATATATTTT	TRBJ1-3	.	few	TRBV7-9
CASSIEDRGRSEAFF	TGTGCCAGTAGTATAGAGGACCGGGGTCGGTCTGAAGCTTTCTTT	TRBJ1-1	.	.	TRBV19
CASSERSGTSGGARETQYF	TGTGCCAGCAGTGAAAGATCCGGGACTAGCGGGGGGGCGAGGGAGACCCAGTACTTC	TRBJ2-5	TRBD2	.	TRBV6-1
CATSAKLAGGTDTQYF	TGTGCCACCAGCGCCAAACTAGCGGGAGGAACAGATACGCAGTATTTT	TRBJ2-3	TRBD2	.	TRBV15
CASSRRDRGPGELFF	TGTGCCAGCAGTCGCCGGGACAGGGGGCCCGGGGAGCTGTTTTTT	TRBJ2-2	TRBD1	.	TRBV6-5
CASSLDYSGNTIYF	TGTGCCAGCAGCTTAGATTACTCAGGAAACACCATATATTTT	TRBJ1-3	.	.	TRBV11-2
CASSPLAPGTEAFF	TGTGCCAGCTCACCATTGGCCCCGGGAACTGAAGCTTTCTTT	TRBJ1-1	.	.	TRBV18
CASSLAVGTGELFF	TGCGCCAGCAGCTTGGCCGTCGGCACCGGGGAGCTGTTTTTT	TRBJ2-2	.	.	TRBV5-1
CASSIEHRSAGALYEQYF	TGTGCCAGTAGTATAGAACACCGGTCGGCGGGAGCCCTCTACGAGCAGTACTTC	TRBJ2-7	TRBD2	.	TRBV19
CASSPDSNTEAFF	TGTGCCAGCTCACCTGACTCGAACACTGAAGCTTTCTTT	TRBJ1-1	.	.	TRBV18
CASTPGLQSYEQYF	TGTGCCAGCACTCCGGGACTTCAATCCTACGAGCAGTACTTC	TRBJ2-7	.	.	TRBV6-5
CASSPSGSGANVLTF	TGTGCCAGCAGCCCGTCGGGCTCTGGGGCCAACGTCCTGACTTTC	TRBJ2-6	.	.	TRBV3-1/TRBV3-2
CASSLAGTSGYNEQFF	TGCGCCAGCAGCTTGGCTGGGACTAGCGGGTACAATGAGCAGTTCTTC	TRBJ2-1	TRBD2	.	TRBV5-1
CASTSGDEQFF	TGTGCCAGCACCTCAGGGGATGAGCAGTTCTTC	TRBJ2-1	.	.	TRBV7-3
CASSRQGLAEKLFF	TGTGCCAGTAGTCGACAGGGCTTGGCTGAAAAACTGTTTTTT	TRBJ1-4	TRBD1	.	TRBV19
CASSPGQGSYTF	TGTGCCAGCAGTCCGGGACAGGGCAGCTACACCTTC	TRBJ1-2	TRBD1	.	TRBV28
CASSSVTGTGKETQYF	TGTGCCAGCAGCTCCGTAACCGGGACAGGAAAAGAGACCCAGTACTTC	TRBJ2-5	TRBD1	.	TRBV7-2
CASSFIATPNYGYTF	TGTGCCAGCAGTTTCATTGCTACCCCAAACTATGGCTACACCTTC	TRBJ1-2	.	.	TRBV28
CASSQTARWGVYGYTF	TGTGCCAGCAGCCAGACGGCCCGTTGGGGGGTTTATGGCTACACCTTC	TRBJ1-2	.	.	TRBV7-2
CASSEAYRQFF	TGTGCCAGCAGTGAAGCCTACCGGCAGTTCTTC	TRBJ2-1	.	once	TRBV6-1
CASSSGRGYIEQFF	TGTGCCAGTTCTAGCGGGAGGGGATACATCGAGCAGTTCTTC	TRBJ2-1	TRBD2	.	TRBV19
CASSHQRGTGGNTIYF	TGTGCCAGCAGCCATCAAAGGGGGACAGGCGGAAACACCATATATTTT	TRBJ1-3	TRBD1	.	TRBV11-2
CASSLGPLASNEQFF	TGTGCCAGCAGCTTAGGTCCCCTAGCATCGAATGAGCAGTTCTTC	TRBJ2-1	.	.	TRBV7-2
CASRDGGSPLHF	TGTGCCAGCAGGGACGGGGGATCACCCCTCCACTTT	TRBJ1-6	.	.	TRBV6-6
CASSDPAGRLYEQFF	TGTGCCAGCAGTGACCCGGCGGGGAGATTATATGAGCAGTTCTTC	TRBJ2-1	.	.	TRBV6-2/TRBV6-3
CASSWGSGIGYEQYF	TGTGCCAGCAGTTGGGGTAGCGGGATTGGCTACGAGCAGTACTTC	TRBJ2-7	TRBD2	.	TRBV27
CATAGVGQPQHF	TGTGCCACCGCAGGGGTCGGACAGCCCCAGCATTTT	TRBJ1-5	.	few	TRBV19
CASSPQSTGGSGYTF	TGTGCCAGCTCACCGCAATCTACGGGGGGGTCTGGCTACACCTTC	TRBJ1-2	.	.	TRBV18
CAWSRQSGANTEAFF	TGTGCCTGGAGTAGGCAATCGGGTGCGAACACTGAAGCTTTCTTT	TRBJ1-1	.	.	TRBV30
CASSLDRGTGPQHF	TGTGCCAGCAGCTTAGATCGAGGAACTGGGCCCCAGCATTTT	TRBJ1-5	.	.	TRBV11-2
CASNRDSDTGELFF	TGTGCCAGTAACCGGGACTCTGACACCGGGGAGCTGTTTTTT	TRBJ2-2	.	.	TRBV19
CSAVLRRTGTFTQYF	TGCAGCGCCGTGCTTCGACGGACTGGTACATTTACCCAGTACTTC	TRBJ2-5	.	.	TRBV29-1
CASSPDRAGRYEQYF	TGTGCCAGCAGTCCGGATAGGGCAGGGCGCTACGAGCAGTACTTC	TRBJ2-7	.	.	TRBV6-5
CASSQELRGVSEQYF	TGCGCCAGCAGCCAAGAGTTGCGGGGGGTCTCTGAGCAGTACTTC	TRBJ2-7	TRBD2	.	TRBV4-3
CASSSGQSTYEQYF	TGTGCCAGCAGTTCGGGACAGAGCACCTACGAGCAGTACTTC	TRBJ2-7	TRBD1	once	TRBV28
CASPRVGWEDLRTDTQYF	TGTGCCAGCCCAAGGGTCGGCTGGGAGGATCTCCGCACAGATACGCAGTATTTT	TRBJ2-3	.	.	TRBV21-1
CASSYRSQYNEQFF	TGTGCCAGCAGCTACCGAAGCCAATACAATGAGCAGTTCTTC	TRBJ2-1	.	.	TRBV7-8
CASSSGGRTGELFF	TGCGCCAGCAGTAGCGGGGGGCGCACCGGGGAGCTGTTTTTT	TRBJ2-2	TRBD2	.	TRBV23-1
CASSLWGLAGDTDTQYF	TGTGCCAGCAGCTTATGGGGGTTAGCGGGGGACACAGATACGCAGTATTTT	TRBJ2-3	TRBD2	few	TRBV7-8
CATSSQGAFTEAFF	TGTGCCACCAGCTCCCAGGGGGCGTTCACTGAAGCTTTCTTT	TRBJ1-1	TRBD1	.	TRBV15
CASSWGRAQYF	TGTGCCAGCAGTTGGGGGCGGGCGCAGTATTTT	TRBJ2-3	.	.	TRBV28